This T cell receptor beta chain was obtained from a study of T cells in Graves' hyperthyroidism and ophthalmopathy (dated by TCRdb to between 2018 and 2020). Regarding the complete study: Peripheral blood samples were taken at initial diagnosis, before any treatment was given. TCR V-J signatures able to tell the groups apart were searched for in a discovery cohort of some 100 patients, of whom around 43 had Graves' ophthalmopathy and 55 to 65 had stable Graves' hyperthyroidism. Prospective prediction of ophthalmopathy was tested in an independent validation cohort consisting of some 20 hyperthyroidism patients and approximately 16 patients who later progressed to ophthalmopathy. The approximately 97 discovery patients were randomly divided into training and test sets at a 7:3 ratio. In about six Graves' hyperthyroidism patients, the study also compared T-cell repertoires from thyroid tissue with T-cell repertoires from blood. After sampling, hyperthyroidism patients received methimazole starting at 30 mg daily, and ophthalmopathy patients received high-dose intravenous methylprednisolone. TCR Vbeta CDR3 sequencing of roughly 140 peripheral blood samples (over 40 ophthalmopathy, around 80 hyperthyroidism and approximately 17 progressor patients) is reported in the paper.

In its sample, this clonotype was seen many times. Its recognized antigen is unknown. No per-base quality is available; no much larger clone lies one base away. V and J are truncated by 3 bases and 4 bases respectively, leaving an intervening sequence of 8 bases. In the germline V gene, CDR1 corresponds to ENHRY and CDR2 to SYGVKD. Counted from cysteine to phenylalanine, this CDR3 has 13 amino acids. The entry retains the CDR3 DNA only, 39 bases that are in frame from base 1. Graves' hyperthyroidism was defined as stable when no progression to ophthalmopathy occurred over 18 months of follow-up. Hyperthyroidism patients were newly diagnosed, with disease duration under 2 months, and aged 18 to 65 years. The study excluded patients with uncontrolled infections, other autoimmune diseases, pregnancy or lactation. Diagnoses relied on clinical symptoms, serum thyroxine and TRAb, thyroid ultrasound and orbital computed tomography. PBMCs were isolated from more than 8 ml of fresh peripheral blood by Ficoll-Paque density gradient centrifugation. Trizol reagent was used to extract total RNA, and RNA quality was then checked on an Agilent 2100 Bioanalyzer.

Results the study describes overall, beyond this receptor: Most expanded thyroid clonotypes (frequency above 0.001) were also detected in blood, suggesting blood repertoires may reflect thyroid immune responses. In validation, the model predicted progression to ophthalmopathy with over 60% sensitivity and 72.22% specificity, a median of about 6.7 months before onset. A model built on a 13 V-J signature distinguished ophthalmopathy from stable hyperthyroidism, reaching around 87% sensitivity and 81% to 83% specificity in cross-validation and 80%/75% in testing. No statistical method was used to fix the sample size in advance, and group allocation was not hidden from the investigators.

Amplification of TCR beta CDR3 regions was carried out from RNA transcripts. For the first round of RT-PCR on the TCR CDR3, the HTBI primer set was used together with the Qiagen OneStep RT-PCR kit. Libraries were constructed in a second round of multiplex PCR, after which size selection and purification were performed. Sequencing of the libraries was done on an Illumina HiSeq2000 using paired-end 100 bp reads. For the original study's pipeline: Raw data were processed with SOAPnuke, discarding reads with adapters, uncalled bases, mean Phred below 15, or no exact constant-primer or identifier match. High-quality paired reads were merged with COPE v1.2.5, and unique nucleotide sequences were defined as clonotypes. MiTCR v1.1 was used to align clonotypes to the IMGT TRBV, TRBD and TRBJ reference segments. Analysis was restricted to V-J combinations with a frequency above 0.0001, which covered roughly 99% of repertoires. The TCS score was defined as the ratio of F50 (clonal expansion) to E x V (chaos), calculated using BLOSUM62-based TCRdist between CDR3 peptides within each V-J. Welch's t-statistics and random forest reduced 500 to 650 V-J features to around 14, which were used in a naive Bayes classifier (R e1071). The raw public data were reprocessed by TCRdb itself: fastp quality trimming at Q25, MiXCR clonotype calling, in-frame beta chains only. Rows with a matching CDR3 protein are joined into one entry that keeps the most common DNA and genes. Clone size and V and J calls follow TCRdb, not the original study. Here the sample has roughly 420,000 distinct CDR3 sequences; more than 15% occur a single time. Almost 8% of the sample is taken by the ten largest.

The source material was blood. The sequence was collected from a woman aged 18-29 years with Graves' hyperthyroidism. The chain joins TRBV10-3 to TRBJ2-3; D gene: possibly TRBD2, on 6 matching bases. The CDR3 has the sequence CAISETSSDTQYF. The DNA reads TGTGCCATCAGTGAAACTAGCTCAGATACGCAGTATTTT.